Presented here are 17 T cell receptor beta chains from one specimen sequenced in a study of T cell responses to AZD1222 COVID-19 vaccine. TCRdb's table, derived via immunoSEQ multiplex PCR, lists solely in-frame clones and lacks some. The table has tens of thousands of clones, about 90% seen once. Sequenced here: peripheral blood, sampled 28 days after the second AZD1222 dose. These receptors originate from an adult who received the AZD1222 COVID-19 vaccine.

The rearrangement uses TRBV29-1 and TRBJ1-2; D uncertain. CDR1 is SQVTM and CDR2 is ANQGSEA in the germline V gene. V was shortened by 5 bases and J by 0 bases, with 7 bases between the two germline ends. CDR3 length: 12 amino acids. The CDR3 region has the DNA TGCAGCGTTCTCGGGACTAACTATGGCTACACCTTC. Translated, it gives CSVLGTNYGYTF.

The chain uses TRBV7-2 and TRBJ2-6; D unresolved. The CDR3 loop spans 13 amino acids. CDR1 and CDR2 (germline): SGHTA, FQGNSA. The germline V and J ends were trimmed by 8 bases and 2 bases, with 7 bases remaining between them. CDR3 sequence reads: CASLFTGANVLTF. The CDR3 DNA follows: TGTGCCAGCTTGTTCACTGGGGCCAACGTCCTGACTTTC.

The chain carries TRBV18 and TRBJ1-4, with 7 positions matching TRBD1. The CDR3 runs 14 residues. V lost 3 bases to trimming and J lost 8 bases; unmatched junction nucleotides: 6. Germline loops: CDR1 KGHSH, CDR2 LQKENI. CDR3 nucleotides: TGTGCCAGCTCACCTCGGGACAGCGGAGAAAAACTGTTTTTT. This encodes CASSPRDSGEKLFF.

This chain connects TRBV27 to TRBJ2-1; D is unresolved. Germline CDR1 reads MNHEY; CDR2 reads SMNVEV (reference sequence). The ends were cut back, 6 bases at V and 6 bases at J, with 18 bases in the middle. The CDR3 consists of 15 residues. The CDR3 spells CASRVGELQTNEQFF. CDR3 bases: TGTGCCAGCAGGGTGGGTGAATTACAAACCAATGAGCAGTTCTTC.

The genes are TRBV6-5 and TRBJ2-2, with D possibly TRBD2 on 5 matching bases. Looked up from germline, CDR1 is MNHEY and CDR2 is SVGAGI. The CDR3 totals 14 residues. The V end was cut by 0 bases, the J end by 7 bases, with 9 bases between. CDR3 nucleotide sequence: TGTGCCAGCAGTTACTCGGGAGTCGGCGGGGAGCTGTTTTTT. Amino acids: CASSYSGVGGELFF.

The rearrangement uses TRBV4-2 and TRBJ2-3; 10 nucleotides match TRBD2. Germline V gives CDR1 LGHNA, CDR2 YNFKEQ. This CDR3 region has 19 residues. The V gene end was trimmed by 2 bases and the J gene end by 5 bases; junction bases not matched to a gene: 16. The CDR3 is CASSQLASGSSFSLDTQYF. For the CDR3, the DNA is TGTGCCAGCAGCCAACTCGCTAGCGGGAGTTCTTTCTCGCTAGATACGCAGTATTTT.

This sequence joins TRBV7-2 and TRBJ1-1; weak D call: TRBD1 (6 bases). The germline gives CDR1 SGHTA, CDR2 FQGNSA. V shed 8 bases and J shed 0 bases, with 16 bases lying between them. This CDR3 contains 15 residues. DNA for the CDR3: TGTGCCAGCTCAAACCTTGGGGGCCTGAACACTGAAGCTTTCTTT. It encodes CASSNLGGLNTEAFF.

This chain links TRBV19 with TRBJ1-4; D unresolved. Trimming took off 3 bases at V and 8 bases at J, with 22 bases between the two ends. Per germline, CDR1 LNHDA and CDR2 SQIVND (reference sequence). CDR3 size: 17 residues. CDR3 protein: CASSINAGNTRREKLFF. In DNA form, the CDR3 reads TGTGCCAGTAGTATTAACGCCGGGAATACTAGGAGGGAAAAACTGTTTTTT.

The genes are TRBV11-2 and TRBJ2-1; TRBD1 agrees at 9 bases. Per the germline V gene, CDR1 is SGHAT and CDR2 is FQNNGV. The CDR3 sequence is 15 residues long. V was clipped by 5 bases and J by 12 bases; unmatched bases: 14. The CDR3 reads CASSPPGQGNSGQFF. The CDR3 DNA reads TGTGCCAGCAGCCCCCCGGGACAGGGTAACAGTGGGCAGTTCTTC.

V usage is TRBV7-2 and J usage is TRBJ1-3; 9 nucleotides match TRBD1. With 1 base clipped from V and 2 bases from J, the junction kept 6 bases outside the gene matches. The V gene's germline CDR1 is SGHTA and CDR2 FQGNSA. The CDR3 is made up of 17 amino acids. In DNA, the CDR3 is TGTGCCAGCAGCTTAGGAGGACAGGGGATCGCTGGAAACACCATATATTTT. It specifies CASSLGGQGIAGNTIYF.

The V call is TRBV30, the J call TRBJ2-3, with a weak D call TRBD1 (6 bases). V dropped 3 bases and J dropped 6 bases, with 10 bases sitting between them. Per the germline V gene, CDR1 is GTSNPN and CDR2 is SVGIG (reference sequence). The CDR3 contains 12 residues. CDR3 bases: TGTGCCTGGAGGGCCAGGGGTGATACGCAGTATTTT. It translates to CAWRARGDTQYF.

The gene calls are TRBV29-1 and TRBJ2-7; TRBD1 matches 8 bases. Per germline, CDR1 SQVTM and CDR2 ANQGSEA. The length of the CDR3 is 13 residues. V was pared by 6 bases and J by 2 bases, with 6 bases of the junction left unmatched. This CDR3 reads CSVTTGAPYEQYF. The CDR3 DNA reads as TGCAGCGTGACGACAGGGGCCCCCTACGAGCAGTACTTC.

The chain uses TRBV5-5 and TRBJ2-6, with D possibly matching TRBD1 (6 bases). The V end was cut by 3 bases, the J end by 2 bases, with 9 bases between. This CDR3 has 15 amino acids. Germline V gene sequence: CDR1 SGHKS, CDR2 YYEKEE (reference sequence). The CDR3 loop reads CASSYRTAGANVLTF. The DNA of the CDR3 is TGTGCCAGCAGCTACCGGACAGCTGGGGCCAACGTCCTGACTTTC. Complete variable domain (other parts from reference TRBV5-5 and TRBJ2-6): DAGVTQSPTHLIKTRGQQVTLRCSPISGHKSVSWYQQVLGQGPQFIFQYYEKEERGRGNFPDRFSARQFPNYSSELNVNALLLGDSALYLCASSYRTAGANVLTFGAGSRLTVL.

The chain's CDR3 is CASSFGLGNQPQHF. CDR3 DNA sequence: TGTGCCAGCAGCTTTGGGTTGGGCAATCAGCCCCAGCATTTT. The genes are TRBV7-9 and TRBJ1-5; D is undetermined. The CDR3 is 14 residues long. Deletions cut 3 bases from V and 2 bases from J, with 8 bases between. Germline V CDR1 and CDR2: SEHNR, FQNEAQ (reference sequence). The full variable domain, rest sourced from reference TRBV7-9 and TRBJ1-5, is DTGVSQNPRHKITKRGQNVTFRCDPISEHNRLYWYRQTLGQGPEFLTYFQNEAQLEKSRLLSDRFSAERPKGSFSTLEIQRTEQGDSAMYLCASSFGLGNQPQHFGDGTRLSIL.

J is TRBJ2-3 and V is TRBV7-9; D assignment may be TRBD1 or TRBD2 (11 bases each). The V end was cut by 6 bases, the J end by 3 bases, with 25 bases between. The CDR3 extends over 18 amino acids. CDR1 and CDR2 from the germline V gene are SEHNR and FQNEAQ (reference sequence). DNA for the CDR3: TGTGCCAGCAGTATCGGGACAGGGGGACTAGCGGAAACAGATACGCAGTATTTT. Protein product: CASSIGTGGLAETDTQYF.

The rearrangement joins TRBV12-5 to TRBJ2-1; 12 bases align to TRBD2. The CDR3 extends over 17 amino acids. CDR1 is LGHNT, CDR2 FRNRAP, per germline. The trim removed 4 bases at V and 5 bases at J, leaving 9 bases unmatched. DNA of the CDR3: TGTGCTAGTGGTTATCAACTGTCTAGCGGGAGGGACAATGAGCAGTTCTTC. Its translation: CASGYQLSSGRDNEQFF. The whole variable domain, filled in from reference TRBV12-5 and TRBJ2-1, reads DARVTQTPRHKVTEMGQEVTMRCQPILGHNTVFWYRQTMMQGLELLAYFRNRAPLDDSGMPKDRFSAEMPDATLATLKIQPSEPRDSAVYFCASGYQLSSGRDNEQFFGPGTRLTVL.

The rearrangement uses TRBV30 and TRBJ1-6; D not resolved. Per germline, CDR1 GTSNPN and CDR2 SVGIG (reference sequence). Trimming removed 4 bases from V and 0 bases from J, with 4 bases in between. CDR3 length: 13 residues. This CDR3 is CAWTSSYNSPLHF. CDR3 nucleotide sequence: TGTGCCTGGACGAGCTCCTATAATTCACCCCTCCACTTT.